Listed here are 15 T cell receptor beta chains from one sample, sequenced in a study of monozygotic twins with inflammatory bowel disease. TCRdb re-called the 5' RACE reads, yielding one record per CDR3 amino acid sequence without DNA. The table for this sample gives fewer than 450,000 distinct CDR3 sequences. The material sequenced was blood. The source of these receptors is a human donor with ulcerative colitis or Crohn's disease, or a healthy co-twin of an affected twin (not recorded which).

The gene calls are TRBV5-1 and TRBJ1-3. Germline lookup yields CDR1 SGHRS and CDR2 YFSETQ. This CDR3 has 14 amino acids. The chain's CDR3 is CATRNPGSGNTIYF.

The chain is built from TRBV6-1 and TRBJ1-4. From germline, CDR1 is MNHNS and CDR2 SASEGT. The CDR3 loop spans 17 amino acids. This CDR3 is CASRPPTPTTTNEKLFF.

The chain joins TRBV4-2 to TRBJ2-2; checking the TCRdb D call of TRBD1 is not possible without DNA. Germline V lookup: CDR1 LGHNA, CDR2 YNFKEQ. This CDR3 is built from 18 residues. This chain's CDR3 is CASSLENNRAGITGELFF.

V gene TRBV7-6 combines with J gene TRBJ2-1; TCRdb calls TRBD2, which cannot be checked without DNA. The V gene's germline CDR1 is SGHVS and CDR2 FNYEAQ. The CDR3 extends over 14 amino acids. This CDR3 reads CASSSGLAGGLRFF. Supplemented by reference TRBV7-6 and TRBJ2-1, the full variable domain reads GAGVSQSPRYKVTKRGQDVALRCDPISGHVSLYWYRQALGQGPEFLTYFNYEAQQDKSGLPNDRFSAERPEGSISTLTIQRTEQRDSAMYRCASSSGLAGGLRFFGPGTRLTVL.

The chain links TRBV5-1 to TRBJ2-3; TCRdb picks TRBD2, but there is no DNA to check that call. Germline lookup yields CDR1 SGHRS and CDR2 YFSETQ. This CDR3 spans 16 amino acids. The CDR3 protein is CASSLRGGANSDTQYF.

The chain has TRBV20-1 and TRBJ2-2; the TCRdb D gene call, TRBD1, has no DNA to confirm it. The germline V gene has CDR1 DFQATT and CDR2 SNEGSKA (reference sequence). The CDR3 runs 13 residues. CDR3 amino acids: CSAFRGTAGELFF.

The rearrangement joins TRBV29-1 to TRBJ2-3; TCRdb names TRBD1, which stays unverified in the absence of DNA. This CDR3 spans 14 amino acids. Germline CDR1 SQVTM, CDR2 ANQGSEA. This CDR3 is CSVRRQGDWDTQYF.

The V call is TRBV19, the J call TRBJ2-7; as DNA is missing, the TRBD1 call by TCRdb cannot be tested. The CDR3 loop spans 13 amino acids. The V gene's germline CDR1 is LNHDA and CDR2 SQIVND (reference sequence). The chain's CDR3 is CASSNRQGDEQYF.

The J gene is TRBJ1-2, the V gene TRBV5-1; the TRBD1 assignment by TCRdb is unverifiable without DNA. The CDR3 totals 15 residues. Germline values: CDR1 SGHRS, CDR2 YFSETQ. Here the CDR3 reads CASSFNPGTAYGYTF.

The genes are TRBV6-1 and TRBJ2-7; TCRdb reports TRBD1, a call that lacks DNA to check it against. The CDR3 sequence is 15 residues long. The germline V gene has CDR1 MNHNS and CDR2 SASEGT. The CDR3 spells CASHLGAGLAYEQYF.

The chain uses TRBV3-1 and TRBJ2-4. CDR1 and CDR2 (germline): LGHDT, YNNKEL (reference sequence). This CDR3 spans 13 amino acids. Here the CDR3 reads CASSVVAKNIQYF.

The chain links TRBV27 to TRBJ2-3; the TCRdb D gene call, TRBD1, has no DNA to confirm it. The CDR3 length is 15 residues. CDR1 MNHEY and CDR2 SMNVEV come from the germline V gene (reference sequence). This CDR3 is CASSSPGQGTDTQYF.

The chain couples TRBV6-2 or TRBV6-3 to TRBJ2-7; TCRdb lists TRBD1, though no DNA is available to test this call. The germline CDR1 and CDR2 sequences are MNHEY and SVGEGT. The CDR3 covers 13 residues. CDR3 region: CASEQTGDYEQYF.

This chain uses TRBV29-1 with TRBJ1-2; TCRdb names TRBD1, which stays unverified in the absence of DNA. The CDR3 contains 12 residues. CDR1 and CDR2 from the germline V gene are SQVTM and ANQGSEA. The CDR3 loop is CSGRGDLYGYTF.

This chain joins TRBV4-1 and TRBJ1-6; TCRdb indicates TRBD1, and absent DNA this call remains unverified. The CDR3 sequence is 15 residues long. Per germline, CDR1 MGHRA and CDR2 YSYEKL. The chain's CDR3 is CASSDRGMDYSPLHF.